This entry describes one T cell receptor beta chain. This specimen belongs to a study of blood T cell repertoires in COVID-19. Original methodology: Nucleated cell counts were estimated from reference gene primer amplification. Produced via immunoSEQ multiplex PCR; TCRdb's table is partial and in-frame only. V and J calls and clone size are copied from that table; D and trimming were computed from the DNA. The sample has roughly 200,000 clones, about 85% seen once. Between the trimmed V and J ends, which lost 1 base and 2 bases, there was a span of 9 bases. The CDR3 totals 15 residues. Germline V lookup: CDR1 SGHDN, CDR2 FVKESK.

The chain links TRBV14 to TRBJ2-4, with a tentative D call TRBD2 (6 bases). Source material: peripheral blood. The sequence was collected from a woman at least 80 years old with acute or convalescent COVID-19. The CDR3 sequence: CASSQVGGTKNIQYF. DNA of the CDR3: TGTGCCAGCAGCCAAGTCGGGGGAACCAAAAACATTCAGTACTTC.